One and the same sample provided the 17 T cell receptor beta chains below, sequenced in a study of blood T cell repertoires in COVID-19. TCRdb's copy holds only in-frame clones and misses some; the assay was immunoSEQ multiplex PCR. This table holds 50,000 to 70,000 clones, 84% found once. Sequenced input: peripheral blood. Receptors were obtained from a woman aged 60-75 years with acute or convalescent COVID-19.

CDR3 in amino acids: CASSLRGNYSPLHF. CDR3 nucleotides: TGTGCCAGCAGCCTGAGAGGAAATTATTCACCCCTCCACTTT. This sequence joins TRBV11-2 and TRBJ1-6; D gene uncertain. Trimming removed 5 bases from V and 8 bases from J, with 13 bases in between. From germline, CDR1 is SGHAT and CDR2 FQNNGV. The CDR3 is 14 residues long. Together with reference TRBV11-2 and TRBJ1-6, the CDR3 gives the full variable domain: EAGVAQSPRYKIIEKRQSVAFWCNPISGHATLYWYQQILGQGPKLLIQFQNNGVVDDSQLPKDRFSAERLKGVDSTLKIQPAKLEDSAVYLCASSLRGNYSPLHFGNGTRLTVT.

The rearrangement uses TRBV5-1 and TRBJ2-3, with a possible D match to TRBD2 (6 bases). The V and J ends lost 1 base and 0 bases respectively, with 9 bases between them. There are 15 residues in the CDR3. Germline CDR1 SGHRS, CDR2 YFSETQ. The chain's CDR3 is CASSLYRGSTDTQYF. For the CDR3, the DNA is TGCGCCAGCAGCTTGTATCGGGGGAGCACAGATACGCAGTATTTT.

V is TRBV10-3 and J is TRBJ2-5; 7 nucleotides align to TRBD1. V trimming: 0 bases; J trimming: 2 bases; junction bases outside the gene matches: 12. CDR3 length equals 18 residues. The germline CDR1 and CDR2 sequences are ENHRY and SYGVKD. The CDR3 DNA follows: TGTGCCATCAGTGAGTCCCCACCCGGACAGGAAAAACAAGAGACCCAGTACTTC. Protein sequence: CAISESPPGQEKQETQYF.

The chain is built from TRBV9 and TRBJ2-3; TRBD1 matches 9 bases. This CDR3 has 16 residues. Germline V gives CDR1 SGDLS, CDR2 YYNGEE. The V segment lost 3 bases and the J segment 1 base; nucleotides outside the gene matches: 6. The CDR3 nucleotides read TGTGCCAGCAGCGCCACAGGGGGCGCGGGCACAGATACGCAGTATTTT. It codes for CASSATGGAGTDTQYF.

V gene TRBV6-1 combines with J gene TRBJ2-1; weak D call: TRBD1 (6 bases). CDR3 length: 13 amino acids. The V and J ends lost 2 bases and 5 bases respectively, with 7 bases between them. Germline V gene lookup returns CDR1 MNHNS and CDR2 SASEGT. The DNA of the CDR3 is TGTGCCAGCAGTGAAAACAGGGACAATGAGCAGTTCTTC. Residues: CASSENRDNEQFF.

This chain joins TRBV6-5 and TRBJ1-4; no clear D. Germline V gene data show CDR1 as MNHEY and CDR2 as SVGAGI. Trimming took off 6 bases at V and 8 bases at J, with 10 bases between the two ends. This CDR3 spans 12 amino acids. In DNA form, the CDR3 reads TGTGCCAGCAGGACCCGGGAGGAAAAACTGTTTTTT. Its translation is CASRTREEKLFF.

The rearrangement uses TRBV18 and TRBJ1-1; TRBD1 agrees at 8 bases. The V and J ends lost 2 bases and 1 base, in that order; junction bases with no gene match: 0. The CDR3 contains 14 residues. The germline CDR1 and CDR2 sequences are KGHSH and LQKENI. The CDR3 loop is CASSPGTGNTEAFF. The CDR3 DNA reads TGTGCCAGCTCACCAGGGACAGGGAACACTGAAGCTTTCTTT.

V gene TRBV5-5 combines with J gene TRBJ1-6, with 8 bases identical to TRBD1. This CDR3 comprises 15 residues. With V trimmed by 4 bases and J by 7 bases, 7 bases remained unmatched. Germline lookup yields CDR1 SGHKS and CDR2 YYEKEE (reference sequence). This CDR3 reads CASSLTGGTNSPLHF. The DNA for the CDR3 is TGTGCCAGCAGCCTAACAGGGGGAACAAATTCACCCCTCCACTTT.

The chain carries TRBV5-6 and TRBJ1-6; D is undetermined. Germline CDR1 is SGHDT and CDR2 is YYEEEE. V lost 4 bases, J lost 4 bases, and 9 bases lay in between. This CDR3 comprises 14 residues. CDR3 protein: CASSPDGYNSPLHF. The CDR3 bases are TGTGCCAGCAGCCCAGACGGGTATAATTCACCCCTCCACTTT.

The chain couples TRBV10-3 to TRBJ1-6, with TRBD1 as a possible D gene (6 bases). CDR3 size: 13 residues. V was cut by 7 bases and J by 7 bases, with 11 bases left in between. Per germline, CDR1 ENHRY and CDR2 SYGVKD. The CDR3 DNA follows: TGTGCCATCATGCAGGGGTCGAATTCACCCCTCCACTTT. Amino acids: CAIMQGSNSPLHF.

The CDR3 loop is CASSLNAGGNTGELFF. The CDR3 region has the DNA TGCGCCAGCAGCTTAAACGCGGGGGGGAACACCGGGGAGCTGTTTTTT. The chain couples TRBV5-1 to TRBJ2-2, with 8 bases that match TRBD2. The J segment lost 1 base and the V segment lost 2 bases, leaving 4 bases of the junction unmatched. This CDR3 spans 16 amino acids. CDR1 is SGHRS and CDR2 is YFSETQ in the germline V gene.

This clone is a singleton in its sample. The chain recombines TRBV6-1 with TRBJ1-1; 8 bases line up with TRBD1. J lost 4 bases, V lost 4 bases, and 11 bases had no gene match. Per the germline V gene, CDR1 is MNHNS and CDR2 is SASEGT. The CDR3 covers 16 residues. CDR3 DNA: TGTGCCAGCAGTGCGCGGACAGGGACCGGTGGCACTGAAGCTTTCTTT. Protein product: CASSARTGTGGTEAFF.

In this sample, this clone turned up once. Here the CDR3 DNA reads TGTGCCAGCAGCGCCTCTATATCGGGCGGGGGGACTAGCACAGATACGCAGTATTTT. Amino acids: CASSASISGGGTSTDTQYF. This chain joins TRBV9 and TRBJ2-3; 8 nucleotides agree with TRBD2. This CDR3 has 19 residues. Germline assignment: CDR1 SGDLS and CDR2 YYNGEE. V lost 3 bases and J lost 0; bases outside the gene matches: 15.

The V call is TRBV18, the J call TRBJ1-2, with a tentative D call TRBD1 (5 bases). CDR1 is KGHSH, CDR2 LQKENI, per germline. This CDR3 is 17 amino acids long. The V and J ends lost 3 bases and 5 bases respectively, with 22 bases between them. The DNA of the CDR3 is TGTGCCAGCTCACCTGTAGGGTCCAGGGCGAGTGGGTATGGCTACACCTTC. Its translation: CASSPVGSRASGYGYTF.

This clone was found a few times. The chain employs TRBV6-4 and TRBJ2-6; D remains unclear. V was clipped by 6 bases and J by 0 bases, with 6 bases between them. Germline V gene sequence: CDR1 MRHNA, CDR2 SNTAGT. The CDR3 runs 14 residues. This CDR3 is CASSLISGANVLTF. CDR3 bases: TGTGCCAGCAGCCTAATCTCTGGGGCCAACGTCCTGACTTTC.

The chain couples TRBV4-1 to TRBJ2-3, with D perhaps matching TRBD2 (6 bases). Germline lookup yields CDR1 MGHRA and CDR2 YSYEKL. The CDR3 sequence is 14 residues long. V was pared by 3 bases and J by 0 bases, with 7 bases between. In DNA form, the CDR3 reads TGCGCCAGCAGCCAGGGGACTAGCACAGATACGCAGTATTTT. Encoded protein: CASSQGTSTDTQYF.

This rearrangement joins TRBV3-1 (or the pseudogene TRBV3-2) to TRBJ1-1, with a possible D match to TRBD1 (5 bases). The CDR3 has 12 amino acids. Trimming stripped 3 bases from V and 11 bases from J, with 13 bases between. CDR1 and CDR2 (germline): LGHDT, YNNKEL (reference sequence). The CDR3, as DNA: TGTGCCAGCAGCCACAGACAGTCGGAGGCTTTCTTT. Amino acid sequence: CASSHRQSEAFF.